One sample yielded the 28 T cell receptor beta chains listed below, sequenced in a study of blood T cell repertoires in COVID-19 (dated by TCRdb to about 2020). Library generation was performed with the immunoSEQ multiplex PCR assay. TCRdb retrieved this table from immuneACCESS and kept in-frame rearrangements only. Not all clones are present; in checked studies, unresolved V genes account for under half, and no reason is known for the remainder. The sample includes more than 250,000 clones, with around 87% observed a single time. The leading ten clones occupy roughly 1.6% of the sample. Sequencing was carried out using PBMCs or T cells enriched from blood (not recorded which). Receptors were obtained from a woman under 30 with acute COVID-19.

The chain joins TRBV3-1 (or the pseudogene TRBV3-2) to TRBJ2-7; the match to TRBD2 covers 12 bases. After removal of 5 bases from V and 6 bases from J, the junction contained 5 bases not matched to a gene. The CDR3 loop spans 14 amino acids. Germline CDR1 is LGHDT and CDR2 is YNNKEL (reference sequence). CDR3 amino acids: CASSSRTSGAEQYF. The CDR3 bases are TGTGCCAGCAGCTCCCGGACTAGCGGGGCCGAGCAGTACTTC.

This chain joins TRBV18 and TRBJ2-7, with TRBD2 matching 9 bases. CDR1 is KGHSH, CDR2 LQKENI, per germline. The CDR3 has 15 residues. V lost 2 bases, J lost 0 bases, and 2 bases stayed unmatched. Written as DNA, the CDR3 is TGTGCCAGCTCACCAACTAGCGGGTTCTCCTACGAGCAGTACTTC. Residues: CASSPTSGFSYEQYF.

V usage is TRBV5-6 and J usage is TRBJ1-5; tentative D call: TRBD1 (5 bases). V lost 0 bases, J lost 5 bases, and 15 bases lay in between. The CDR3 covers 16 residues. Per germline, CDR1 SGHDT and CDR2 YYEEEE. DNA for the CDR3: TGTGCCAGCAGCTTGGCTGGGGGGTCTCTGGATCAGCCCCAGCATTTT. It specifies CASSLAGGSLDQPQHF.

The rearrangement joins TRBV4-2 to TRBJ2-5; 9 nucleotides align to TRBD1. V dropped 1 base and J dropped 1; count of bases not matched to a gene: 7. Germline-derived CDR1 and CDR2 are LGHNA and YNFKEQ. The length of the CDR3 is 17 residues. The CDR3: CASSQAAGTGIQETQYF. CDR3 nucleotide sequence: TGTGCCAGCAGCCAAGCCGCCGGGACAGGGATCCAAGAGACCCAGTACTTC.

Notes on this clone: An end of the junction differs from the germline gene, which may be a read error. The genes are TRBV2 and TRBJ2-7, with 9 bases lining up with TRBD1. The CDR3 contains 17 residues. The germline gives CDR1 SNHLY, CDR2 FYNNEI. The CDR3 spells CTSPGTGQGVSSYEQYF. The CDR3 DNA follows: TGTACCAGCCCTGGGACAGGGCAAGGGGTTAGCTCCTACGAGCAGTACTTC.

V and J are TRBV19 and TRBJ1-5, with TRBD1 as a possible D gene (5 bases). V lost 4 bases, J lost 2 bases, and 12 bases lay in between. This CDR3 is 15 amino acids long. CDR1 LNHDA and CDR2 SQIVND come from the germline V gene (reference sequence). CDR3: CASSTGQGRNQPQHF. The CDR3 DNA follows: TGTGCCAGTAGTACAGGGCAGGGTCGCAATCAGCCCCAGCATTTT.

The chain couples TRBV7-2 to TRBJ1-2; TRBD1 might be the D (6 bases). Germline CDR1 is SGHTA and CDR2 is FQGNSA. V lost 3 bases to trimming and J lost 0 bases, with 8 bases between them. The CDR3 runs to 14 residues. CDR3 residues: CASSFEGANYGYTF. In DNA form, the CDR3 reads TGTGCCAGCAGCTTCGAGGGGGCTAACTATGGCTACACCTTC.

This clone was counted a single time. The V gene is TRBV10-3, the J gene TRBJ1-6; 9 nucleotides align to TRBD1. J gave up 4 bases and V 6 bases, and 7 bases lay outside the gene matches. The CDR3 is made up of 16 amino acids. Germline V gives CDR1 ENHRY, CDR2 SYGVKD. DNA for the CDR3: TGTGCCATCAGCGAACAGGGGGCGACGTATAATTCACCCCTCCACTTT. This gives the protein CAISEQGATYNSPLHF.

The rearrangement links TRBV7-2 to TRBJ2-7; D may be TRBD2 (6 bases). CDR3 length equals 17 residues. CDR1 and CDR2 from the germline V gene are SGHTA and FQGNSA. Trimming pared 4 bases from V and 4 bases from J, leaving 23 bases between. CDR3 protein: CASSSYRGILTSYEQYF. The CDR3 region has the DNA TGTGCCAGCAGCTCCTACCGCGGGATCTTAACCTCTTACGAGCAGTACTTC.

The chain is built from TRBV6-6 and TRBJ2-7; D gene uncertain. Per germline, CDR1 MNHNY and CDR2 SVGAGI (reference sequence). V lost 0 bases to trimming and J lost 0 bases, with 12 bases between them. The CDR3 runs 16 residues. This CDR3 reads CASSYSGLRNSYEQYF. CDR3 in DNA: TGTGCCAGCAGTTACTCGGGCCTCAGGAACTCCTACGAGCAGTACTTC.

This clone was picked up one time. The chain uses TRBV15 and TRBJ2-1, with a weak D call TRBD2 (5 bases). V lost 0 bases, J lost 12 bases, and 12 bases lay in between. The CDR3 contains 13 residues. Germline V gene lookup returns CDR1 LNHNV and CDR2 YYDKDF (reference sequence). The CDR3 region is CATSRDPGWGQFF. The CDR3 DNA is TGTGCCACCAGCAGAGATCCGGGGTGGGGGCAGTTCTTC.

The chain uses TRBV11-3 and TRBJ2-2; tentative D call: TRBD2 (6 bases). The CDR3 runs to 13 residues. Germline V lookup: CDR1 SGHNT, CDR2 YENEEA. V shed 5 bases and J shed 5 bases, with 9 bases lying between them. The CDR3 loop is CASSEGLTGELFF. CDR3 DNA sequence: TGTGCCAGCAGCGAAGGACTAACCGGGGAGCTGTTTTTT. Full variable domain (remainder filled in from reference TRBV11-3 and TRBJ2-2): EAGVVQSPRYKIIEKKQPVAFWCNPISGHNTLYWYLQNLGQGPELLIRYENEEAVDDSQLPKDRFSAERLKGVDSTLKIQPAELGDSAVYLCASSEGLTGELFFGEGSRLTVL.

This chain joins TRBV29-1 and TRBJ2-1; D is uncertain. Germline CDR1 is SQVTM and CDR2 is ANQGSEA. V gave up 4 bases and J gave up 2 bases, with 6 bases separating them. CDR3 length: 12 amino acids. The CDR3 coding sequence is TGCAGCGTTGTGAGGACCTACAATGAGCAGTTCTTC. It translates to CSVVRTYNEQFF.

This clone was counted between two and nine times. J is TRBJ1-2 and V is TRBV2, with TRBD1 matching 7 bases. The CDR3 spans 15 residues. Germline V gene lookup returns CDR1 SNHLY and CDR2 FYNNEI. The V and J ends lost 7 bases and 1 base, in that order; junction bases with no gene match: 9. CDR3 nucleotide sequence: TGTGCCAGCATAGACTGGACAGGACTTAACTATGGCTACACCTTC. Its protein product is CASIDWTGLNYGYTF.

V usage is TRBV7-8 and J usage is TRBJ1-6; 7 nucleotides align to TRBD1. Looked up from germline, CDR1 is SGHVS and CDR2 is FQNEAQ. V dropped 0 bases and J dropped 7; count of bases not matched to a gene: 3. The CDR3 extends over 15 amino acids. The CDR3 bases are TGTGCCAGCAGCTTAGCCCAGGGGGTGAATTCACCCCTCCACTTT. Translated: CASSLAQGVNSPLHF.

The V and J genes are TRBV19 and TRBJ2-7, with TRBD1 matching 10 bases. The J segment lost 5 bases and the V segment lost 5 bases, leaving 9 bases of the junction unmatched. The CDR3 covers 15 residues. In germline, CDR1 is LNHDA, CDR2 SQIVND (reference sequence). The CDR3 is CASSARTGGIHEQYF. Written as DNA, the CDR3 is TGTGCCAGTAGTGCCCGGACAGGGGGGATCCACGAGCAGTACTTC.

V and J are TRBV19 and TRBJ2-4, with 10 nucleotides matching TRBD2. Trimming at V came to 6 bases and at J to 3 bases, leaving 8 bases not matched to a gene. This CDR3 comprises 16 residues. Germline V gives CDR1 LNHDA, CDR2 SQIVND (reference sequence). CDR3 coding DNA: TGTGCCAGTAGCCGAGCGGGAGGGGGTGACAAAAACATTCAGTACTTC. Protein: CASSRAGGGDKNIQYF.

CDR3 amino acids: CASGSGHSNEQFF. CDR3 coding DNA: TGTGCCAGCGGAAGCGGGCATAGCAATGAGCAGTTCTTC. This chain joins TRBV3-1 (or the pseudogene TRBV3-2) and TRBJ2-1; D perhaps matches TRBD2 (6 bases). Trimming removed 8 bases from V and 6 bases from J, with 14 bases in between. This CDR3 region has 13 residues. Germline V gene lookup returns CDR1 LGHDT and CDR2 YNNKEL (reference sequence).

This chain connects TRBV5-6 to TRBJ2-7; 12 positions match TRBD2. Looked up from germline, CDR1 is SGHDT and CDR2 is YYEEEE. The CDR3 is 15 residues long. With V trimmed by 4 bases and J by 7 bases, 9 bases remained unmatched. Here the CDR3 DNA reads TGTGCCAGCAGCCCAACTAGCGGGAGGCCCCAGGAGCAGTACTTC. Protein product: CASSPTSGRPQEQYF. Variable domain in full (rest from reference TRBV5-6 and TRBJ2-7): DAGVTQSPTHLIKTRGQQVTLRCSPKSGHDTVSWYQQALGQGPQFIFQYYEEEERQRGNFPDRFSGHQFPNYSSELNVNALLLGDSALYLCASSPTSGRPQEQYFGPGTRLTVT.

This chain joins TRBV14 and TRBJ2-1, with D perhaps TRBD1 (5 bases). V was trimmed by 6 bases and J by 3 bases, leaving 18 bases between them. Germline assignment: CDR1 SGHDN and CDR2 FVKESK. The CDR3 has 16 residues. The CDR3 region has the DNA TGTGCCAGCAGGTCTTCGAATTCAGGGATCTACAATGAGCAGTTCTTC. Its translation is CASRSSNSGIYNEQFF.

The J gene is TRBJ2-3, the V gene TRBV6-5; 9 bases match TRBD1. The CDR3 totals 15 residues. J was trimmed by 3 bases and V by 5 bases; bases with no gene match: 6. Germline V CDR1 and CDR2: MNHEY, SVGAGI. The CDR3 reads CASSRQGGLTDTQYF. The CDR3 DNA reads TGTGCCAGCAGTCGACAGGGGGGGCTTACAGATACGCAGTATTTT.

The V call is TRBV6-5, the J call TRBJ2-1; a possible D gene is TRBD1 (5 bases). The CDR3 has 14 amino acids. V lost 2 bases, J lost 7 bases, and 12 bases lay in between. Germline lookup yields CDR1 MNHEY and CDR2 SVGAGI. The CDR3, as DNA: TGTGCCAGCAGTTACCTGCCAGGGTCAAATGAGCAGTTCTTC. Translating it yields CASSYLPGSNEQFF.

This chain joins TRBV24-1 and TRBJ2-3, with D tentatively TRBD1 (5 bases). The CDR3 contains 17 residues. Germline CDR1 reads KGHDR; CDR2 reads SFDVKD. The V and J ends lost 4 bases and 4 bases respectively, with 20 bases between them. The chain's CDR3 is CATSDPTKGADADTQYF. The DNA of the CDR3 is TGTGCCACCAGTGACCCGACGAAAGGGGCCGACGCAGATACGCAGTATTTT.

This rearrangement joins TRBV18 to TRBJ1-5, with D maybe TRBD1 (6 bases). Trimming pared 2 bases from V and 7 bases from J, leaving 12 bases between. Germline values: CDR1 KGHSH, CDR2 LQKENI. This CDR3 is 14 amino acids long. CDR3 in DNA: TGTGCCAGCTCACCAAGACAGGTACGACAGCCCCAGCATTTT. It translates to CASSPRQVRQPQHF.

The chain links TRBV15 to TRBJ1-5; D is uncertain. Between the trimmed V and J ends, which lost 5 bases and 4 bases, there was a span of 6 bases. The CDR3 runs 12 residues. Per the germline V gene, CDR1 is LNHNV and CDR2 is YYDKDF (reference sequence). The CDR3: CATSPQNQPQHF. As DNA, the CDR3 is TGTGCCACCAGCCCACAAAATCAGCCCCAGCATTTT.

V is TRBV5-8 and J is TRBJ1-2; the D is unclear. The V gene lost 1 base and the J gene lost 4 bases, with 11 bases spanning the gap. The CDR3 runs 14 residues. Germline values: CDR1 SGHTS, CDR2 YDEGEE. The CDR3 loop reads CASSLPLQIYGYTF. As DNA, the CDR3 is TGTGCCAGCAGCTTGCCTTTGCAGATCTATGGCTACACCTTC.

The sample holds one count of this clone. The CDR3 DNA reads TGTGCCAGCAGCCAAGGGACTAGCGAATACAATGAGCAGTTCTTC. Protein product: CASSQGTSEYNEQFF. The V and J genes are TRBV11-1 and TRBJ2-1; 10 bases agree with TRBD2. CDR3 length equals 15 residues. Germline assignment: CDR1 SGHAT and CDR2 FQDESV (reference sequence). V dropped 5 bases and J dropped 4; count of bases not matched to a gene: 5. Filled out from reference TRBV11-1 and TRBJ2-1, the complete variable domain reads EAEVAQSPRYKITEKSQAVAFWCDPISGHATLYWYRQILGQGPELLVQFQDESVVDDSQLPKDRFSAERLKGVDSTLKIQPAELGDSAMYLCASSQGTSEYNEQFFGPGTRLTVL.

V gene TRBV6-5 combines with J gene TRBJ2-5; the match to TRBD2 covers 7 bases. V shed 6 bases and J 5 bases; nucleotides not matched to a gene: 9. Germline CDR1 is MNHEY and CDR2 is SVGAGI. CDR3 length: 14 amino acids. The CDR3 nucleotides read TGTGCCAGCAGATCCCGACTAGCCGGGGAGACCCAGTACTTC. Amino acids: CASRSRLAGETQYF.